Included here is one T cell receptor beta chain sequence, with context. It lacks a known antigen. Qualities for individual bases were not recorded, and no much larger clone is one base off. The protocol used for the library was 5' RACE. Sequencing was performed on an Illumina HiSeq 2500. A second PCR of about 7 to 12 cycles was performed with a sample-barcoded 5' primer and a J-beta primer mix. A unique molecular identifier was introduced onto each TCR beta cDNA molecule by a template-switch 5' adaptor carrying 12 random nucleotides. Each sample yielded at least 2.5 million CDR3-containing paired-end reads. First-strand cDNA was synthesized from all RNA with the Mint cDNA synthesis kit, primed by a TRBC-specific oligonucleotide. Following uracil-DNA glycosylase treatment, a first 18-cycle PCR with universal primers M1SS and BC2_uni_R was performed on all cDNA. The paper's data handling went like this. Each sample was normalized by randomly selecting 1 million high-quality reads, each carrying a distinct molecular identifier. Instead of being binned into consensus sequences, reads that shared molecular identifiers were thrown out. MiTCR, with a Q25 quality threshold and the strictest error-elimination algorithm, was used for CDR3 identification, clonotype clustering and error correction. A nonparametric unseen species model using Euler transformation provided a lower-bound estimate of total TCR beta diversity. TCRdb handled the public reads itself, with Q25 trimming in fastp and clone calling in MiXCR, and kept productive beta chains. Each CDR3 protein appears once, grouped with its most common genes and DNA. These V and J calls rely on TCRdb rather than the paper's analysis. A total of some 1.4 million distinct CDR3 sequences appear in this sample, 42% of them only once. The top ten hold 7% to 9.5% of the sample.

This sample was included in a study of blood T cells in healthy people across ages (dated by TCRdb to 2013 to 2016). Context from the whole study: In model experiments, roughly one uniquely barcoded TCR beta cDNA molecule per two T cells was captured by template switching. Age-related changes in TCR beta repertoire diversity were measured in the study by deep sequencing normalized with unique cDNA molecular identifiers. The donors were split into four age groups: young (average 16 years), middle-aged (nearly 40), aged (about 62) and long-lived (approximately 80). To avoid experimental bias, donors of different ages were randomly spread across the sequencing lanes. For two donors (one aged 18 to 29 and one aged 80 or older), the study analyzed two additional independent replicas of 1 million unique cDNA reads from the same blood draw. Study-wide findings and limitations: Estimates of total diversity based on one million sequenced T cells were regarded as lower bounds and as underestimates. A strong correlation was found between observed TCR beta diversity and the percentage of naive T cells measured by flow cytometry. The CMV infection status of donors was not known, potentially confounding age-related changes in expanded clonotypes. Compared with the aged group, the long-lived group had more naive CD4+ T cells, fewer expanded clones and increased TCR diversity, a pattern suggesting age selection. As age increased, observed TCR beta diversity per million T cells dropped in a roughly linear way, and a significant reduction was already evident by age 40. Bulk unsorted PBMC profiling prevented conclusive comparison of naive and antigen-experienced compartments.

V is pared back by 4 bases and J by 3 bases, with 17 bases lying between the germline termini. The germline V gene provides CDR1 MGHRA and CDR2 YSYEKL. The CDR3 contains 16 residues, cysteine and phenylalanine counted. The read is trimmed to its CDR3 DNA, 48 bases read in frame from base 1. The roughly 37 donors, aged roughly 6 to 95 years, were systemically healthy Caucasian individuals from Russia. Each donor gave 9 to 10 milliliters of peripheral blood, collected into EDTA-treated Vacutainer tubes. Ficoll-Paque density-gradient centrifugation was used to isolate PBMCs, with at least 7 million per sample. Trizol reagent was used to extract total RNA from the PBMCs, yielding at least 5 micrograms per sample. For every donor, flow cytometry on a PBMC aliquot measured the percentage of naive CD45RAhigh/CD27high T cells.

The sequenced sample consisted of blood. Recombination connected TRBV4-1 to TRBJ2-3, with a tentative D call of TRBD1 or TRBD2, each matching 6 bases. This TCR derives from a woman younger than 30 in good health. CDR3 sequence: CASSPDRGGPTDTQYF. The base sequence is TGCGCCAGCAGCCCAGACCGAGGGGGGCCGACAGATACGCAGTATTTT.